The 20 T cell receptor beta chains listed next were all sequenced from one sample in a study of cytomegalovirus exposure and HLA in healthy donors. This PCR relied on a set of 60 Vbeta primers and 13 Jbeta primers. The repertoire was sequenced with immunoSEQ multiplex PCR; TCRdb's copy has only in-frame clones and lacks some. This table holds some 200,000 clones, 79% found once. What was sequenced was PBMCs. Receptors originate from a girl between 10 and 17 years old in good health and CMV-seropositive.

V usage is TRBV2 and J usage is TRBJ2-1; D possibly corresponds to TRBD1 (5 bases). CDR1 SNHLY and CDR2 FYNNEI come from the germline V gene. With 6 bases removed from V and 0 bases from J, the gap between germline ends came to 15 bases. This CDR3 has 16 residues. For the CDR3, the DNA is TGTGCCAGCAGCCAAAGTAGGGGAAACTCCTACAATGAGCAGTTCTTC. Its translation: CASSQSRGNSYNEQFF.

This clone is a singleton in its sample. This rearrangement joins TRBV6-5 to TRBJ2-5, with a possible D match to TRBD2 (6 bases). Trimming stripped 5 bases from V and 2 bases from J, with 12 bases between. The CDR3 has 14 amino acids. Germline lookup yields CDR1 MNHEY and CDR2 SVGAGI. In DNA form, the CDR3 reads TGTGCCAGCAGTACCTATAGCGGACAAGAGACCCAGTACTTC. Protein: CASSTYSGQETQYF.

The chain recombines TRBV19 with TRBJ2-3, with D hard to call. V was pared by 0 bases and J by 4 bases, with 8 bases between. Germline CDR1 reads LNHDA; CDR2 reads SQIVND (reference sequence). The length of the CDR3 is 14 residues. The CDR3 DNA is TGTGCCAGTAGTATAGATCCAGGCGCAGATACGCAGTATTTT. This codes for CASSIDPGADTQYF.

The chain has TRBV5-6 and TRBJ1-2; TRBD1 might be the D (6 bases). The CDR3 extends over 14 amino acids. Trimming removed 0 bases at V and 7 bases at J, with 13 bases between. The germline CDR1 and CDR2 sequences are SGHDT and YYEEEE. DNA of the CDR3: TGTGCCAGCAGCTTGGGACAGGACTGGGGTGGCTACACCTTC. This encodes CASSLGQDWGGYTF.

The chain recombines TRBV7-9 with TRBJ2-1; tentatively, D is TRBD2 (6 bases). V gave up 0 bases and J gave up 7 bases, with 16 bases separating them. The germline gives CDR1 SEHNR, CDR2 FQNEAQ (reference sequence). The CDR3 runs to 16 residues. In DNA form, the CDR3 reads TGTGCCAGCAGCTTAGCTACCGGGGGAGCCCTTAATGAGCAGTTCTTC. Translation gives CASSLATGGALNEQFF.

The V and J genes are TRBV13 and TRBJ2-3; a weak D match, TRBD2 (7 bases). The V end lost 6 bases, the J end lost 0 bases, and 13 bases lay between the germline ends. The CDR3 spans 15 residues. Per the germline V gene, CDR1 is PRHDT and CDR2 is FYEKMQ (reference sequence). The CDR3 here is CASSDGGRSTDTQYF. CDR3 nucleotides: TGTGCCAGCAGTGACGGGGGGCGGAGCACAGATACGCAGTATTTT.

The V gene is TRBV7-9, the J gene TRBJ2-7, with a tentative D call TRBD1 (6 bases). V dropped 5 bases and J dropped 0 bases, with 14 bases sitting between them. This CDR3 is built from 15 residues. The germline CDR1 and CDR2 sequences are SEHNR and FQNEAQ (reference sequence). DNA for the CDR3: TGTGCCAGCAGCCTAATAGGGGACATCTCCTACGAGCAGTACTTC. Translating it yields CASSLIGDISYEQYF.

V usage is TRBV5-5 and J usage is TRBJ2-5; 13 bases align to TRBD2. V dropped 5 bases and J dropped 2; count of bases not matched to a gene: 6. In germline, CDR1 is SGHKS, CDR2 YYEKEE (reference sequence). CDR3 length: 16 amino acids. CDR3 amino acids: CASRVGTSGTQETQYF. The CDR3 DNA follows: TGTGCCAGCAGAGTTGGGACTAGCGGGACTCAAGAGACCCAGTACTTC.

This clone has a handful of counts. V gene TRBV10-3 combines with J gene TRBJ2-1; tentatively, D is TRBD2 (7 bases). V was shortened by 2 bases and J by 4 bases, with 15 bases between the two germline ends. The germline CDR1 and CDR2 sequences are ENHRY and SYGVKD. This CDR3 spans 16 amino acids. The CDR3 region is CAISEGAGGLYNEQFF. The CDR3 DNA is TGTGCCATCAGTGAGGGGGCCGGGGGGCTGTACAATGAGCAGTTCTTC.

The genes are TRBV5-6 and TRBJ2-7; D is uncertain. Trimming pared 0 bases from V and 0 bases from J, leaving 10 bases between. CDR1 SGHDT and CDR2 YYEEEE come from the germline V gene. The CDR3 extends over 15 amino acids. The CDR3 reads CASSLVPMSSYEQYF. The CDR3 nucleotides are TGTGCCAGCAGCTTGGTTCCTATGAGCTCCTACGAGCAGTACTTC.

The CDR3 DNA reads as TGTGCCAGCAGCGCTCGACAGACTGGCCACGAGCAGTACTTC. Translated, it gives CASSARQTGHEQYF. V usage is TRBV9 and J usage is TRBJ2-7, with D possibly matching TRBD1 (5 bases). Germline V gene sequence: CDR1 SGDLS, CDR2 YYNGEE. This CDR3 has 14 amino acids. Trimming cost V 3 bases and J 5 bases, with 15 bases left between them.

The CDR3 sequence is CASSQENRGTEAFF. Here the CDR3 DNA reads TGTGCCAGCAGCCAAGAGAACAGGGGTACTGAAGCTTTCTTT. The J gene is TRBJ1-1, the V gene TRBV14, with TRBD1 matching over 7 bases. The CDR3 spans 14 residues. Germline assignment: CDR1 SGHDN and CDR2 FVKESK. With 0 bases clipped from V and 5 bases from J, the junction kept 3 bases outside the gene matches.

This chain connects TRBV7-2 to TRBJ2-7, with 9 bases lining up with TRBD1. The CDR3 spans 14 residues. Germline CDR1 SGHTA, CDR2 FQGNSA. With 4 bases clipped from V and 4 bases from J, the junction kept 5 bases outside the gene matches. The CDR3 DNA reads as TGTGCCAGCAGCTATACAGGGGGCCAATACGAGCAGTACTTC. It encodes CASSYTGGQYEQYF.

This clone occurred a few times. The V gene is TRBV18, the J gene TRBJ1-5; weak D call: TRBD1 (6 bases). The germline gives CDR1 KGHSH, CDR2 LQKENI. The CDR3 contains 15 residues. Trimming removed 4 bases from V and 3 bases from J, with 13 bases in between. Here the CDR3 DNA reads TGTGCCAGCTCACGGGCCCGACAGGACAATCAGCCCCAGCATTTT. Its protein is CASSRARQDNQPQHF.

This clone has only a few counts. The chain employs TRBV10-3 and TRBJ2-1, with 13 bases aligning to TRBD2. In germline, CDR1 is ENHRY, CDR2 SYGVKD. The CDR3 covers 17 residues. Trimming removed 7 bases from V and 5 bases from J; junction bases left unmatched: 11. CDR3 nucleotide sequence: TGTGCCATCAAGGGGGATGTTGGACTAGCGGGGGACAATGAGCAGTTCTTC. This translates into CAIKGDVGLAGDNEQFF.

The V and J genes are TRBV5-1 and TRBJ2-2, with D perhaps matching TRBD1 (6 bases). V was trimmed by 0 bases and J by 8 bases, leaving 14 bases between them. CDR1 is SGHRS, CDR2 YFSETQ, per germline. The CDR3 totals 15 residues. The CDR3 DNA reads TGCGCCAGCAGCTTGGGACGTCAGGGGTCGGGGGAGCTGTTTTTT. Protein product: CASSLGRQGSGELFF. The full variable domain, its missing parts supplied by reference TRBV5-1 and TRBJ2-2, is KAGVTQTPRYLIKTRGQQVTLSCSPISGHRSVSWYQQTPGQGLQFLFEYFSETQRNKGNFPGRFSGRQFSNSRSEMNVSTLELGDSALYLCASSLGRQGSGELFFGEGSRLTVL.

This rearrangement joins TRBV18 to TRBJ1-3; 9 bases map to TRBD1. The CDR3 totals 16 residues. CDR1 is KGHSH and CDR2 is LQKENI in the germline V gene. Unmatched junction bases numbered 5, after V lost 3 bases and J lost 2 bases. CDR3 coding DNA: TGTGCCAGCTCACCTTCCGGGACAGGGACTGGAAACACCATATATTTT. Translation: CASSPSGTGTGNTIYF.

The chain is built from TRBV4-2 and TRBJ2-1; 10 nucleotides match TRBD2. Germline assignment: CDR1 LGHNA and CDR2 YNFKEQ. The CDR3 loop spans 17 amino acids. V lost 0 bases, J lost 7 bases, and 9 bases stayed unmatched. The CDR3 reads CASSQDPAGGVLNEQFF. The DNA of the CDR3 is TGTGCCAGCAGCCAAGATCCAGCGGGGGGGGTTTTGAATGAGCAGTTCTTC.

Regarding this clone: A junction end diverges from the germline sequence, so it may reflect a read error. V and J are TRBV7-2 and TRBJ2-7; 9 nucleotides line up with TRBD2. The CDR3 extends over 16 amino acids. The germline gives CDR1 SGHTA, CDR2 FQGNSA. The CDR3 spells CASSSHASLAGSEEYF. The CDR3 DNA is TGTGCCAGCAGCTCACATGCGTCCCTAGCGGGAAGCGAGGAGTACTTC. Together with reference TRBV7-2 and TRBJ2-7, the CDR3 gives the full variable domain: GAGVSQSPSNKVTEKGKDVELRCDPISGHTALYWYRQSLGQGLEFLIYFQGNSAPDKSGLPSDRFSAERTGGSVSTLTIQRTQQEDSAVYLCASSSHASLAGSEEYFGPGTRLTVT.

V gene TRBV4-3 combines with J gene TRBJ2-7; 9 bases line up with TRBD2. V lost 0 bases to trimming and J lost 0 bases; unmatched junction nucleotides: 6. Germline V gene data show CDR1 as LGHNA and CDR2 as YSLEER. CDR3 size: 17 residues. The CDR3 spells CASSQDERGASSYEQYF. The CDR3 region has the DNA TGCGCCAGCAGCCAAGATGAGCGGGGGGCCTCCTCCTACGAGCAGTACTTC.